Here is one T cell receptor beta chain with its context. Its specificity is unknown. In germline, CDR1 is SGHRS, CDR2 YFSETQ. CDR3 length: 17 residues. Trimming at V came to 0 bases and at J to 3 bases, leaving 4 bases not matched to a gene. This sample is drawn from a study of T cells after yellow fever vaccination. Background on the study: Low-cell-number fractions underwent preparation using SMART-Seq v4 Ultra Low Input.

One entry per CDR3 protein, called by TCRdb with MiXCR from the 5' RACE reads. The profile shows about 68,000 distinct CDR3 sequences, approximately 7% of them singletons. Points from the study as a whole: Of the clonotypes, a small share occurred in both CD4 and CD8 compartments. Reappearance after the booster was observed for most primary-vaccination clones (around 95% CD4, over 70% CD8). Peak timing came faster in the weaker secondary response, day 5 versus 15.

The clonotype comes from a young man who received the YFV17D yellow fever vaccine. The starting material was CD8+ T cells sorted from PBMCs, obtained 45 days after the first yellow fever vaccination. This chain uses TRBV5-1 with TRBJ2-2; 11 bases match TRBD2. The CDR3 loop is CASSLEASGGHTGELFF. CDR3 in DNA: TGCGCCAGCAGCTTGGAAGCTAGCGGGGGGCACACCGGGGAGCTGTTTTTT.